A selection of T cell receptor beta chains follows, all from one sample in a study of blood T cell repertoires in COVID-19. Produced via immunoSEQ multiplex PCR; TCRdb's table is partial and in-frame only. Here the sample spans over 55,000 clones, over 80% being singletons. The sample taken for sequencing was peripheral blood. The receptors come from a human donor in a cohort sampled during active COVID-19. CDR3s include the opening cysteine and the closing phenylalanine or tryptophan. A D gene is named only where the DNA matches it firmly.

D gene: -; J gene: TRBJ2-7; V gene: TRBV7-2; CDR3 protein: CASSFHISYEQYF; CDR3 DNA: TGTGCCAGCAGCTTCCACATCTCCTACGAGCAGTACTTC
D gene: TRBD1; J gene: TRBJ2-7; V gene: TRBV18; CDR3 protein: CASSPSFGTGGIIGEQYF; CDR3 DNA: TGTGCCAGCTCACCAAGTTTTGGGACAGGGGGCATCATTGGGGAGCAGTACTTC
D gene: -; J gene: TRBJ2-5; V gene: TRBV4-3; CDR3 protein: CASSQYLGAGETQYF; CDR3 DNA: TGCGCCAGCAGCCAATATCTCGGGGCGGGGGAGACCCAGTACTTC
D gene: TRBD1; J gene: TRBJ1-2; V gene: TRBV5-6; CDR3 protein: CASSLDRGNGYTF; CDR3 DNA: TGTGCCAGCAGCTTGGACAGGGGAAATGGCTACACCTTC
D gene: -; J gene: TRBJ1-3; V gene: TRBV28; CDR3 protein: CASSLPGLSGNTIYF; CDR3 DNA: TGTGCCAGCAGTTTACCGGGACTCTCCGGAAACACCATATATTTT
D gene: -; J gene: TRBJ1-2; V gene: TRBV24-1; CDR3 protein: CATSGNYGYTF; CDR3 DNA: TGTGCCACGTCGGGGAACTATGGCTACACCTTC
D gene: TRBD2; J gene: TRBJ2-3; V gene: TRBV5-1; CDR3 protein: CASSPNSGDRDTQYF; CDR3 DNA: TGCGCCAGCAGCCCCAATAGCGGGGACCGAGATACGCAGTATTTT
D gene: -; J gene: TRBJ1-5; V gene: TRBV19; CDR3 protein: CASSNRQGNQPQHF; CDR3 DNA: TGTGCCAGTAGTAATCGGCAGGGTAATCAGCCCCAGCATTTT
D gene: -; J gene: TRBJ2-5; V gene: TRBV11-2; CDR3 protein: CASSSPEGSLVQETQYF; CDR3 DNA: TGTGCCAGCAGCTCTCCCGAGGGCAGCCTGGTCCAAGAGACCCAGTACTTC
D gene: TRBD1; J gene: TRBJ2-1; V gene: TRBV24-1; CDR3 protein: CATSDGQGSYNEQFF; CDR3 DNA: TGTGCCACCAGTGACGGACAGGGTTCCTACAATGAGCAGTTCTTC